The 9 T cell receptor beta chains below were found in one sample sequenced in a study of OX40 agonist ivuxolimab in advanced cancers. TCRdb keeps only in-frame clones here, not all; method: immunoSEQ multiplex PCR. The sample has 45,000 to 60,000 clones; around 90% are singletons. This specimen consisted of CD4+ or CD8+ T cells sorted from blood, obtained in a trial of the OX40 agonist ivuxolimab. The source of these receptors is an adult with an advanced solid tumor such as melanoma, head and neck, liver or kidney cancer.

This clone turned up a few times. The CDR3 spells CASSVDVGITLNTEAFF. Here the CDR3 DNA reads TGTGCCAGCAGCGTAGACGTGGGTATCACCCTGAACACTGAAGCTTTCTTT. The chain combines TRBV9 with TRBJ1-1; no reliable D call. V lost 0 bases and J lost 0, with 15 bases in between. This CDR3 region has 17 residues. Germline assignment: CDR1 SGDLS and CDR2 YYNGEE.

The V gene is TRBV14, the J gene TRBJ2-5, with D perhaps matching TRBD1 (6 bases). Per the germline V gene, CDR1 is SGHDN and CDR2 is FVKESK. The CDR3 consists of 17 residues. V lost 2 bases to trimming and J lost 5 bases, with 21 bases between them. The CDR3 here is CASSQNRVYGVGETQYF. The CDR3 nucleotides read TGTGCCAGCAGCCAAAACAGGGTATACGGGGTTGGTGAGACCCAGTACTTC.

The CDR3 coding sequence is TGTGCCAGCAGCGCAGGGGGCCTGGGGTACGATGAGCAGTTCTTC. Its translation is CASSAGGLGYDEQFF. The chain recombines TRBV11-2 with TRBJ2-1; TRBD1 matches at 8 bases. The V and J ends lost 5 bases and 8 bases, in that order; junction bases with no gene match: 11. The CDR3 runs 15 residues. Per germline, CDR1 SGHAT and CDR2 FQNNGV.

J is TRBJ2-2 and V is TRBV10-1; D ambiguous. The V end lost 2 bases, the J end lost 6 bases, and 13 bases lay between the germline ends. The germline V gene encodes CDR1 WNHNN and CDR2 SYGVQD (reference sequence). The CDR3 is 15 residues long. The CDR3 coding sequence is TGCGCCAGCAGTGAGGGAAGTTTGGGCCCCGGGGAGCTGTTTTTT. Its protein is CASSEGSLGPGELFF.

This chain connects TRBV27 to TRBJ1-2; 7 bases agree with TRBD1. Germline CDR1 MNHEY, CDR2 SMNVEV (reference sequence). The CDR3 loop spans 16 amino acids. Trimming took 6 bases from V and 4 from J; bases not matched to a gene: 14. This CDR3 reads CASSVTGLHEGYGYTF. The DNA for the CDR3 is TGTGCCAGCAGCGTGACAGGGCTCCATGAGGGCTATGGCTACACCTTC.

This chain uses TRBV5-1 with TRBJ1-3; the D is unclear. Trimming removed 0 bases from V and 0 bases from J, with 7 bases in between. CDR3 length: 15 residues. Germline V gene sequence: CDR1 SGHRS, CDR2 YFSETQ. The CDR3 reads CASSLGWSSGNTIYF. In DNA form, the CDR3 reads TGCGCCAGCAGCTTGGGGTGGAGCTCTGGAAACACCATATATTTT.

V is TRBV28 and J is TRBJ1-2, with a weak D call TRBD1 (5 bases). The germline CDR1 and CDR2 sequences are MDHEN and SYDVKM. The CDR3 is 14 amino acids. Trimming pared 2 bases from V and 5 bases from J, leaving 12 bases between. The CDR3 reads CASSLGGVSYGYTF. The CDR3, as DNA: TGTGCCAGCAGTTTAGGAGGGGTCAGTTATGGCTACACCTTC.

The rearrangement links TRBV7-9 to TRBJ1-1, with D hard to call. Germline values: CDR1 SEHNR, CDR2 FQNEAQ (reference sequence). CDR3 length: 16 amino acids. Here the CDR3 DNA reads TGTGCGGCCAGCGGCGAGGAGGGAAGGGAGGACACTGAAGCTTTCTTT. Protein product: CAASGEEGREDTEAFF. The variable domain in full, with the rest retrieved from reference TRBV7-9 and TRBJ1-1, is DTGVSQNPRHKITKRGQNVTFRCDPISEHNRLYWYRQTLGQGPEFLTYFQNEAQLEKSRLLSDRFSAERPKGSFSTLEIQRTEQGDSAMYLCAASGEEGREDTEAFFGQGTRLTVV.

The rearrangement joins TRBV6-1 to TRBJ2-7; 12 bases match TRBD1. Germline CDR1 reads MNHNS; CDR2 reads SASEGT. Trimming removed 1 base from V and 2 bases from J; junction bases left unmatched: 0. This CDR3 has 15 residues. The CDR3 protein is CASSEGDRGPYEQYV. The DNA for the CDR3 is TGTGCCAGCAGTGAAGGGGACAGGGGGCCCTACGAGCAGTACGTC.